One and the same sample provided the 17 T cell receptor beta chains below, sequenced in a study of vaccination and CD4 T cells after COVID-19. The Oncomine TCR Beta short-read assay was applied to DNA of cultured CD4+ T cells. TCRdb processed the PCR reads anew with MiXCR; each CDR3 protein has one entry. The table shows approximately 21,000 distinct CDR3 sequences, with approximately 57% occurring only once. These TCRs are of unknown antigen specificity. Treatment here: approximately nine-day PBMC culture with coronavirus spike peptide pools or control peptides (ViraFEST assay). The sample here was CD4+ T cells from blood, cultured in vitro, taken after SARS-CoV-2 vaccination. The receptors were gathered from a human donor who received a COVID-19 vaccine.

The CDR3 nucleotides read TGTGCCAGTAAACAGGGTAATGGCTACACCTTC. Protein product: CASKQGNGYTF. This rearrangement joins TRBV6-1 to TRBJ1-2, with D possibly matching TRBD1 (6 bases). CDR1 and CDR2 from the germline V gene are MNHNS and SASEGT. The length of the CDR3 is 11 residues. V was trimmed by 9 bases and J by 6 bases, leaving 11 bases between them.

The chain combines TRBV20-1 with TRBJ1-6, with D possibly matching TRBD1 (5 bases). CDR3 length: 16 amino acids. The V end lost 1 base, the J end lost 3 bases, and 13 bases lay between the germline ends. Germline CDR1 DFQATT, CDR2 SNEGSKA (reference sequence). This CDR3 reads CSARGQGGYYNSPLHF. The CDR3 DNA reads TGCAGTGCTAGAGGGCAGGGAGGATACTATAATTCACCCCTCCACTTT.

This chain uses TRBV6-1 with TRBJ1-6; no clear D gene. Germline CDR1 MNHNS, CDR2 SASEGT. The CDR3 extends over 16 amino acids. The V end was cut by 10 bases, the J end by 0 bases, with 16 bases between. The CDR3 sequence is CATSPLRVSYNSPLHF. In DNA form, the CDR3 reads TGTGCCACCAGCCCCTTACGCGTCTCCTATAATTCACCCCTCCACTTT.

The rearrangement joins TRBV6-1 to TRBJ1-1, with D perhaps matching TRBD1 (6 bases). This CDR3 region has 13 residues. V gave up 4 bases and J gave up 7 bases, with 13 bases separating them. Looked up from germline, CDR1 is MNHNS and CDR2 is SASEGT. CDR3 amino acids: CASSAQGTREAFF. Here the CDR3 DNA reads TGTGCCAGCAGTGCCCAGGGGACACGTGAAGCTTTCTTT.

Only one count was recorded for this clonotype. This chain uses TRBV27 with TRBJ2-3; D gene unclear. The CDR3 totals 14 residues. Germline values: CDR1 MNHEY, CDR2 SMNVEV (reference sequence). Trimming removed 3 bases from V and 5 bases from J, with 12 bases in between. The CDR3 region has the DNA TGTGCCAGCAGTTTTGGTAGGGTGGAAGATACGCAGTATTTT. It codes for CASSFGRVEDTQYF.

This clonotype appeared a few times. This sequence joins TRBV7-9 and TRBJ2-6; D is perhaps TRBD1 (6 bases). V lost 5 bases to trimming and J lost 0 bases, with 20 bases between them. CDR3 length: 19 residues. Germline lookup yields CDR1 SEHNR and CDR2 FQNEAQ (reference sequence). The chain's CDR3 is CASSAARPGARSGANVLTF. In DNA form, the CDR3 reads TGTGCCAGCAGCGCGGCCAGACCAGGGGCACGCTCTGGGGCCAACGTCCTGACTTTC.

The rearrangement joins TRBV6-5 to TRBJ1-1; 10 nucleotides align to TRBD1. Germline CDR1 reads MNHEY; CDR2 reads SVGAGI. CDR3 size: 14 residues. Germline trimming cut 2 bases from V and 8 bases from J; bases unmatched to any gene: 5. The CDR3 region has the DNA TGTGCCAGCAGTTACGGGACAGGGGCTGTGGAAGCTTTCTTT. It is translated as CASSYGTGAVEAFF.

This clonotype was seen a few times. The genes are TRBV6-2 or TRBV6-3 and TRBJ2-5, with TRBD1 matching over 8 bases. V trimming: 6 bases; J trimming: 2 bases; junction bases outside the gene matches: 8. The CDR3 contains 15 residues. Looked up from germline, CDR1 is MNHEY and CDR2 is SVGEGT. The CDR3 region has the DNA TGTGCCAGCAGGCGCGAGGGACAGGCACAAGAGACCCAGTACTTC. Protein product: CASRREGQAQETQYF.

This clonotype appeared a few times. The chain employs TRBV10-1 and TRBJ2-1; TRBD1 agrees at 8 bases. The V and J ends lost 3 bases and 5 bases, in that order; junction bases with no gene match: 6. The CDR3 consists of 15 residues. CDR1 WNHNN and CDR2 SYGVQD come from the germline V gene (reference sequence). The CDR3 reads CASSDTQGANNEQFF. DNA of the CDR3: TGCGCCAGCAGTGATACCCAGGGGGCTAACAATGAGCAGTTCTTC.

This clonotype appeared once. V gene TRBV5-1 combines with J gene TRBJ1-6, with D tentatively TRBD1 (6 bases). V was cut by 1 base and J by 4 bases, with 15 bases left in between. The CDR3 runs 17 residues. From germline, CDR1 is SGHRS and CDR2 YFSETQ. CDR3 coding DNA: TGCGCCAGCAGCTTGAGGGGGGCGTTGGCTTATAATTCACCCCTCCACTTT. Translating gives CASSLRGALAYNSPLHF.

The V gene is TRBV20-1, the J gene TRBJ2-3; D remains ambiguous. V shed 2 bases and J shed 0 bases, with 9 bases lying between them. The CDR3 totals 14 residues. Germline V CDR1 and CDR2: DFQATT, SNEGSKA (reference sequence). This CDR3 is CSARPASSTDTQYF. The CDR3 nucleotides are TGCAGTGCTAGACCCGCTTCTAGCACAGATACGCAGTATTTT.

With regard to this clonotype: It is unclear where the CDR3 begins or ends on the DNA, so no DNA is shown, and the CDR3 is as TCRdb lists it. V gene TRBV12-5 combines with J gene TRBJ1-1; the D segment call TRBD1 is taken from the table without a DNA check. Germline lookup yields CDR1 LGHNT and CDR2 FRNRAP. A total of 13 residues make up the CDR3, ends included. The CDR3: CASGLTVGQGTFF.

CDR3 residues: CASSIGASYNEQFF. CDR3 coding DNA: TGTGCCAGTAGCATCGGGGCCTCCTACAATGAGCAGTTCTTC. The chain links TRBV19 to TRBJ2-1, with D perhaps assigned TRBD1 or TRBD2 (5 bases each). The germline V gene encodes CDR1 LNHDA and CDR2 SQIVND (reference sequence). V dropped 6 bases and J dropped 0 bases, with 9 bases sitting between them. CDR3 size: 14 residues.

The V and J genes are TRBV10-1 and TRBJ2-2, with unresolved D. Germline V gene sequence: CDR1 WNHNN, CDR2 SYGVQD (reference sequence). Trimming removed 6 bases from V and 0 bases from J, with 14 bases in between. The CDR3 runs to 16 residues. CDR3 DNA: TGCGCCAGCAGCCACGAGGTGGCAGCGAACACCGGGGAGCTGTTTTTT. As protein: CASSHEVAANTGELFF.

J is TRBJ2-5 and V is TRBV21-1; TRBD2, the D gene given by the table, was not confirmed from the DNA. TRBV21-1 is a pseudogene locus. This CDR3 spans 17 amino acids. CDR3 nucleotides: TGTGCCAGCAATATGGGACTAGCGGGGGGGCGGTGGGAGACCCAGTACTTC. It yields the protein CASNMGLAGGRWETQYF.

V and J are TRBV20-1 and TRBJ1-3, with D tentatively TRBD1 (5 bases). The CDR3 has 14 residues. The V gene lost 5 bases and the J gene lost 4 bases, with 15 bases spanning the gap. Germline CDR1 is DFQATT and CDR2 is SNEGSKA (reference sequence). The CDR3 protein is CSALHGTRGNTIYF. CDR3 in DNA: TGCAGTGCTTTACACGGGACTCGAGGAAACACCATATATTTT.

The chain uses TRBV6-1 and TRBJ1-5; D unclear. CDR1 and CDR2 (germline): MNHNS, SASEGT. The CDR3 contains 14 residues. The V gene lost 0 bases and the J gene lost 3 bases, with 6 bases spanning the gap. The CDR3 nucleotides are TGTGCCAGCAGTGAAGCTTGGATCAATCAGCCCCAGCATTTT. Its translation: CASSEAWINQPQHF.